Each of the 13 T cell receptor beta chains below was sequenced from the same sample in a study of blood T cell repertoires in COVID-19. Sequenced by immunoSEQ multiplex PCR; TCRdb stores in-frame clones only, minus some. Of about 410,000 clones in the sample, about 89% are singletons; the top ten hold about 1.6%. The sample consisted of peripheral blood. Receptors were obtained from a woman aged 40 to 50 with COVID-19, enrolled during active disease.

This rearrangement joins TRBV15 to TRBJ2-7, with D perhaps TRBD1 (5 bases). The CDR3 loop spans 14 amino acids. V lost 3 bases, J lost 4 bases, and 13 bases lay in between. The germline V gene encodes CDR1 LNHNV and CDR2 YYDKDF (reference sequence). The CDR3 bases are TGTGCCACCAGCAGGGAACAGGTCTCGTACGAGCAGTACTTC. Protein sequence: CATSREQVSYEQYF.

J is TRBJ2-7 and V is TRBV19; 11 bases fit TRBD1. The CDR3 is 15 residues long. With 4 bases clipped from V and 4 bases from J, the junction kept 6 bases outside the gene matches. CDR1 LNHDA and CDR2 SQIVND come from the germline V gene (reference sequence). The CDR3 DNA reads TGTGCCAGTAGTAGCCGGACAGGGGGCTCGTACGAGCAGTACTTC. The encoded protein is CASSSRTGGSYEQYF.

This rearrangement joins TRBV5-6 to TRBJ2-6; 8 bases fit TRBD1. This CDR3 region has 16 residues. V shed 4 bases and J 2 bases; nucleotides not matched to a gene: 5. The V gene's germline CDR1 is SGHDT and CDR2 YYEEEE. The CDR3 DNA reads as TGTGCCAGCAGCCGACAGGGGAGAACTGGGGCCAACGTCCTGACTTTC. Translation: CASSRQGRTGANVLTF.

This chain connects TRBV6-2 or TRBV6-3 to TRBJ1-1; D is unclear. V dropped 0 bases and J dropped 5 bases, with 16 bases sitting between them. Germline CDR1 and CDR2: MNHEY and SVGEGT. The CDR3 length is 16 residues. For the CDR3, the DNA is TGTGCCAGCAGTTACTCGACGAGAGGGCCGGGGACTGAAGCTTTCTTT. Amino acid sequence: CASSYSTRGPGTEAFF.

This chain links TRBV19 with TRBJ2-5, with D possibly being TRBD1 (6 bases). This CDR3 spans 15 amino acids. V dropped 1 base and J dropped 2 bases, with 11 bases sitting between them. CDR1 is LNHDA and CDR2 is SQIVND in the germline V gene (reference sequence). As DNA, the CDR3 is TGTGCCAGTAGTATAGGGGGGCGGATACAAGAGACCCAGTACTTC. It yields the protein CASSIGGRIQETQYF.

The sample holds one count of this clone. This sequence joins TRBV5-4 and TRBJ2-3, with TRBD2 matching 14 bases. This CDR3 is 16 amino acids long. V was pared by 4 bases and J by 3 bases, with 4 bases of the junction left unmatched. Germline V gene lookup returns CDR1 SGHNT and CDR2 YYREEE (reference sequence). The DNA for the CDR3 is TGTGCCAGCAGCCCTGGGACTAGCGGGAGTACAGATACGCAGTATTTT. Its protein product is CASSPGTSGSTDTQYF. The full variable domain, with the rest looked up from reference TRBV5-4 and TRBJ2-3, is ETGVTQSPTHLIKTRGQQVTLRCSSQSGHNTVSWYQQALGQGPQFIFQYYREEENGRGNFPPRFSGLQFPNYSSELNVNALELDDSALYLCASSPGTSGSTDTQYFGPGTRLTVL.

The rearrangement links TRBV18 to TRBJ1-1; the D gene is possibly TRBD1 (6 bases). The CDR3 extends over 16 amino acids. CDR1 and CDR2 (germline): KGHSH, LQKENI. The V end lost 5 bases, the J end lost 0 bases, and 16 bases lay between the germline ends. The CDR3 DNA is TGTGCCAGCTCAATGGTAGTTGGACAGATGAACACTGAAGCTTTCTTT. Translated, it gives CASSMVVGQMNTEAFF.

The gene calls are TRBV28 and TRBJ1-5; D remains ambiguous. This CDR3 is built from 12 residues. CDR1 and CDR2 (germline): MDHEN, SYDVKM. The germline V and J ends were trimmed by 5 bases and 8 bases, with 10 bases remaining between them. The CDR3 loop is CASSRSSEPQHF. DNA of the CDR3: TGTGCCAGCAGTCGGTCGTCGGAGCCCCAGCATTTT.

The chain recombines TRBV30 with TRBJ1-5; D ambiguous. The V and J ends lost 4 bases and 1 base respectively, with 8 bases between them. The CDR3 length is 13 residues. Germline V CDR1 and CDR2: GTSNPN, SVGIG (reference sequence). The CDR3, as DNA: TGTGCCTGGACCCGGGAGAGCAATCAGCCCCAGCATTTT. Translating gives CAWTRESNQPQHF.

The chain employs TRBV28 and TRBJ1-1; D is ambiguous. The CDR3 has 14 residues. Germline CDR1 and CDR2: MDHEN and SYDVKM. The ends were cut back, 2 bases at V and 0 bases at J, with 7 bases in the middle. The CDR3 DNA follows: TGTGCCAGCAGTTTAGGTCAGATGAACACTGAAGCTTTCTTT. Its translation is CASSLGQMNTEAFF.

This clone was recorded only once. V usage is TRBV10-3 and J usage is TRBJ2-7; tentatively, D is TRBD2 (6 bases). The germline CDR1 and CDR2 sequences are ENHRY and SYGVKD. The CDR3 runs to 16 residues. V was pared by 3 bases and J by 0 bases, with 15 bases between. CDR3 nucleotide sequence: TGTGCCATCAGTGACCAAGGGACTTCTAGCTCCTACGAGCAGTACTTC. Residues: CAISDQGTSSSYEQYF.

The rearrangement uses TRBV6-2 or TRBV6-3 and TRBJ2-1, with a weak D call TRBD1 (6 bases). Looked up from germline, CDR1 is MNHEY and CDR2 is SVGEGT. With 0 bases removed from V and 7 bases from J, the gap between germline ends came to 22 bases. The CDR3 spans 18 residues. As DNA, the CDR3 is TGTGCCAGCAGTTACTCGATCGGGCAGGGGCGCGTGAAAAATGAGCAGTTCTTC. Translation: CASSYSIGQGRVKNEQFF.

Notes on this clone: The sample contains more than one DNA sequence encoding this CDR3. CDR3 sequence: CASSFRGNSPLHF. For the CDR3, the DNA is TGTGCCAGCAGTTTCCGGGGTAATTCACCCCTCCACTTT. V gene TRBV28 combines with J gene TRBJ1-6, with D hard to call. This CDR3 is built from 13 residues. The germline V gene has CDR1 MDHEN and CDR2 SYDVKM. With 3 bases removed from V and 6 bases from J, the gap between germline ends came to 6 bases. Full variable domain (remainder filled in from reference TRBV28 and TRBJ1-6): DVKVTQSSRYLVKRTGEKVFLECVQDMDHENMFWYRQDPGLGLRLIYFSYDVKMKEKGDIPEGYSVSREKKERFSLILESASTNQTSMYLCASSFRGNSPLHFGNGTRLTVT.